This T cell receptor (beta chain) originates from a study of OX40 agonist ivuxolimab in advanced cancers. Study in general: Patients enrolled in dose escalation were diagnosed with hepatocellular carcinoma, melanoma, renal cell or head and neck cancer. Checkpoint inhibitors had been given previously to 40% of patients. Study-wide results and limits: The work left the antigen specificity of expanded peripheral T cells undetermined.

Produced via immunoSEQ multiplex PCR; TCRdb's table is partial and in-frame only. The sample shows about 67,000 clones, 75% to 90% of them seen only once. Germline V lookup: CDR1 SGHDN, CDR2 FVKESK. The V end was cut by 1 base, the J end by 1 base, with 7 bases between. The CDR3 spans 15 residues. About this clone: The antigen remains unidentified.

This chain uses TRBV14 with TRBJ2-2; D gene unclear. The origin of this receptor is an adult with an advanced solid tumor such as melanoma, head and neck, liver or kidney cancer. The specimen was CD4+ or CD8+ T cells sorted from blood, collected in a trial of the OX40 agonist ivuxolimab. DNA for the CDR3: TGTGCCAGCAGCCAAGTGGCCGGGAACACCGGGGAGCTGTTTTTT. This gives the protein CASSQVAGNTGELFF.